A selection of T cell receptor beta chains follows, all from one sample in a study of OX40 agonist ivuxolimab in advanced cancers. Assay used: immunoSEQ multiplex PCR; TCRdb lists only in-frame clones, some missing. The data contain about 63,000 clones, 80% to 90% of them singletons. The specimen was CD4+ or CD8+ T cells sorted from blood, collected in a trial of the OX40 agonist ivuxolimab. All receptors derive from an adult with an advanced solid tumor such as melanoma, head and neck, liver or kidney cancer. Each CDR3 is given with its conserved first and last residue. D genes are given only for firm matches. The listing skips clone size in some rows; elsewhere it reads once, few, many or a size class.

TRBV7-8,TRBD1,-,TRBJ2-1,CASSSQGAADEQFF,TGTGCCAGCAGCTCTCAGGGGGCGGCGGATGAGCAGTTCTTC
TRBV28,-,-,TRBJ2-5,CASSYRGGETQYF,TGTGCCAGCAGCTACAGGGGGGGAGAGACCCAGTACTTC
TRBV5-1,TRBD1,-,TRBJ1-1,CASSSTGGTEAFF,TGCGCCAGCAGTAGTACAGGGGGAACTGAAGCTTTCTTT
TRBV10-1,-,-,TRBJ1-1,CASRRGVWTEAFF,TGCGCCAGCAGAAGGGGGGTTTGGACTGAAGCTTTCTTT
TRBV19,TRBD1,-,TRBJ2-5,CASSTHRRGSRETQYF,TGTGCCAGTAGTACTCATCGCAGGGGGTCCCGCGAGACCCAGTACTTC
TRBV2,-,-,TRBJ2-7,CASSPYYEQYF,TGTGCCAGCAGTCCTTACTACGAGCAGTACTTC
TRBV9,TRBD2,once,TRBJ2-1,CASSVGGGTYNEQFF,TGTGCCAGCAGCGTGGGGGGAGGGACCTACAATGAGCAGTTCTTC
TRBV5-1,TRBD1,few,TRBJ1-6,CASSFGTGGSLGSPLHF,TGCGCCAGCAGCTTCGGGACAGGGGGCTCACTGGGATCACCCCTCCACTTT
TRBV15,-,-,TRBJ1-5,CATSRPGRPNQPQHF,TGTGCCACCAGCAGACCGGGACGGCCGAATCAGCCCCAGCATTTT
TRBV13,TRBD2,-,TRBJ2-7,CASSLRLAGGEQYF,TGTGCCAGCAGCTTAAGACTAGCGGGGGGCGAGCAGTACTTC
TRBV4-1,-,-,TRBJ2-7,CASSQDRVMTYEQYF,TGCGCCAGCAGCCAAGACAGGGTCATGACCTACGAGCAGTACTTC
TRBV21-1,-,-,TRBJ2-7,CASSRTGGVFYEQYF,TGTGCCAGCAGCAGGACCGGGGGGGTCTTCTACGAGCAGTACTTC
TRBV5-4,-,-,TRBJ2-7,CASSREPGPEQYF,TGTGCCAGCAGCCGGGAGCCGGGACCCGAGCAGTACTTC
TRBV5-1,-,-,TRBJ2-1,CASSFLGRGQTPQFF,TGCGCCAGCAGCTTCCTTGGCCGGGGGCAAACACCGCAGTTCTTC
TRBV27,-,-,TRBJ1-2,CASSSNHNYGYTF,TGTGCCAGCAGTTCCAACCATAACTATGGCTACACCTTC
TRBV2,TRBD2,-,TRBJ2-2,CASSEDSGRAVAGELFF,TGTGCCAGCAGTGAAGATAGCGGGAGGGCCGTCGCCGGGGAGCTGTTTTTT
TRBV27,-,once,TRBJ2-7,CASSSLGYAGSYEQYF,TGTGCCAGCTCATCCCTGGGGTACGCCGGGTCCTACGAGCAGTACTTC
TRBV28,-,-,TRBJ1-3,CASSSTGISGNTIYF,TGTGCCAGCAGTTCCACAGGGATATCTGGAAACACCATATATTTT
TRBV15,-,-,TRBJ1-1,CATSRVAGREAFF,TGTGCCACCAGCAGAGTCGCGGGAAGGGAAGCTTTCTTT
TRBV5-1,-,-,TRBJ1-2,CASSFSTGGYGYTF,TGCGCCAGCAGCTTCTCCACGGGTGGCTATGGCTACACCTTC
TRBV10-2,-,-,TRBJ1-1,CASSDYTEAFF,TGCGCCAGCAGTGATTACACTGAAGCTTTCTTT
TRBV5-1,-,-,TRBJ2-3,CASSLSNKEGTDTQYF,TGCGCCAGCAGCTTATCGAATAAGGAGGGGACAGATACGCAGTATTTT
TRBV19,TRBD1,-,TRBJ1-5,CASRRDRGYSSNQPQHF,TGTGCCAGTAGGCGGGACAGGGGGTATAGTAGCAATCAGCCCCAGCATTTT
TRBV9,TRBD1,-,TRBJ1-4,CASSALSGGSVFF,TGTGCCAGCAGCGCTCTTTCAGGGGGCTCGGTGTTTTTT
TRBV7-6,-,once,TRBJ2-1,CASSLVITAISYNEQFF,TGTGCCAGCAGCTTAGTTATAACGGCGATTTCCTACAATGAGCAGTTCTTC
TRBV9,-,-,TRBJ1-1,CASSVGGGSRNTEAFF,TGTGCCAGCAGCGTAGGTGGGGGCTCCAGGAACACTGAAGCTTTCTTT
TRBV6-5,TRBD2,-,TRBJ2-1,CASSSRLAWNEQFF,TGTGCCAGCAGTTCCAGACTAGCTTGGAATGAGCAGTTCTTC
TRBV19,TRBD1,-,TRBJ2-7,CASTQGTGVGYEQYF,TGTGCCAGCACCCAAGGGACAGGGGTTGGGTACGAGCAGTACTTC
TRBV6-1,TRBD1,-,TRBJ1-2,CASSEAGTGNYGYTF,TGTGCCAGCAGTGAAGCGGGGACAGGGAACTATGGCTACACCTTC
TRBV5-4,TRBD1,-,TRBJ2-5,CASNSGQGEETQYF,TGTGCCAGCAACTCTGGACAGGGAGAAGAGACCCAGTACTTC
TRBV6-5,-,-,TRBJ2-7,CASSYGRPTLGYEQYF,TGTGCCAGCAGCTACGGACGACCAACATTGGGATACGAGCAGTACTTC